These 2 T cell receptor beta chains came from one sample sequenced in a study of brain T cells in children with intractable seizures. TCRdb's table, derived via immunoSEQ multiplex PCR, lists solely in-frame clones and lacks some. There are tens of thousands of clones in the sample; 90% to 95% occur only once, and around 6% lies in the top ten. The sample was peripheral blood, taken at surgery. Source of these receptors: a boy between 10 and 17 years old with focal cortical dysplasia and intractable seizures.

The rearrangement uses TRBV9 and TRBJ2-2, with D perhaps TRBD2 (5 bases). Germline V CDR1 and CDR2: SGDLS, YYNGEE. The V end lost 0 bases, the J end lost 6 bases, and 15 bases lay between the germline ends. The CDR3 consists of 16 residues. The CDR3 nucleotides are TGTGCCAGCAGCGTAGCTGGCCAGGCGGGTTCCGGGGAGCTGTTTTTT. This encodes CASSVAGQAGSGELFF.

The chain joins TRBV19 to TRBJ1-6, with TRBD1 identical over 7 bases. The length of the CDR3 is 15 residues. J lost 14 bases, V lost 5 bases, and 15 bases had no gene match. Germline CDR1 and CDR2: LNHDA and SQIVND (reference sequence). CDR3 nucleotide sequence: TGTGCCAGTAGTCCCAACGACCGGACAGGCCCTACCCTCCACTTT. Its translation: CASSPNDRTGPTLHF.